Sequencing of this T cell receptor beta chain was carried out in a study of T cell repertoires in cytomegalovirus infection (dated by TCRdb to about 2019). Concerning the study at large: Alongside well-studied HLA-B-restricted epitopes, the peptide stimulations were aimed at recently identified HLA-C-restricted CMV epitopes, whose presentation resists viral immunomodulation. The HLA type of each donor mattered for the analysis, because public TCR beta signatures pointed to carriage of CMV infection along with the matching HLA type.

These reads were obtained on an Illumina HiSeq 1500. TCRdb itself trimmed the public reads at Q25 with fastp, ran MiXCR and retained productive beta chains. Under each unique CDR3 protein, matching rows form one entry showing the most common genes and DNA. The sample table lists 110,000 or so distinct CDR3 sequences, over 25% of them with a count of one. About 40% of the sample goes to the ten largest clones. V trim: 3 bases; J trim: 3 bases; unmatched bases: 3. Including cysteine and phenylalanine, the CDR3 has 15 amino acids. The retained sequence is limited to the CDR3, 45 bases, with the frame set at the first base. Looking up the germline V gene yields CDR1 SGHTA and CDR2 FQGTGA. At least ten counts were recorded for this clonotype. Its antigen remains undetermined. No base quality information exists; no much larger clone differs at one position. Interpreted using the paper, the treatment or condition label stands for: in vitro stimulation with specific CMV peptide epitopes to enrich CMV-specific T cells.

Study-level results and caveats: Cumulative frequency of public TCR beta family members discriminated carriers of CMV infection plus the relevant HLA type in this cohort and an independent approximately 350-donor cohort. In the ex vivo response, HLA-C-restricted CMV-specific TCR beta clonotypes were dominant, and in two of eight donors the single most frequent clonotype came from this HLA-C-restricted group.

Recombination connected TRBV7-3 to TRBJ2-1, and 9 bases in between align with TRBD1. The TCR sequence derives from a human donor in good health (CMV status not recorded). Some clones in this sample may be carry-over from other donors' samples. The sample was CD8+ T cells from cultured PBMCs, taken from culture after CMV antigen stimulation. The CDR3 is CASSFGGQGYNEQFF. The DNA is TGTGCCAGCAGCTTCGGGGGACAGGGCTACAATGAGCAGTTCTTC.